This entry features one TCR beta chain sequence. Repertoires were generated with immunoSEQ multiplex PCR, while TCRdb's copy carries only in-frame clones and drops some. The data contain around 30,000 clones, around 90% of them singletons. The data derive from a study of T cell changes during pregnancy in multiple sclerosis. This receptor was obtained from a female donor in good health, enrolled as a control in a pregnancy study. Sample: CD4+ T cells from peripheral blood mononuclear cells, taken in the third trimester of pregnancy.

CDR3 coding DNA: TGTGCCAGCAGCCCCAAACAGGGGTCCGGCGGGGAGCTGTTTTTT. Its protein product is CASSPKQGSGGELFF. The genes are TRBV7-2 and TRBJ2-2; 7 nucleotides match TRBD1. The CDR3 runs to 15 residues. The V gene end was trimmed by 5 bases and the J gene end by 7 bases; junction bases not matched to a gene: 10. Germline CDR1 is SGHTA and CDR2 is FQGNSA.